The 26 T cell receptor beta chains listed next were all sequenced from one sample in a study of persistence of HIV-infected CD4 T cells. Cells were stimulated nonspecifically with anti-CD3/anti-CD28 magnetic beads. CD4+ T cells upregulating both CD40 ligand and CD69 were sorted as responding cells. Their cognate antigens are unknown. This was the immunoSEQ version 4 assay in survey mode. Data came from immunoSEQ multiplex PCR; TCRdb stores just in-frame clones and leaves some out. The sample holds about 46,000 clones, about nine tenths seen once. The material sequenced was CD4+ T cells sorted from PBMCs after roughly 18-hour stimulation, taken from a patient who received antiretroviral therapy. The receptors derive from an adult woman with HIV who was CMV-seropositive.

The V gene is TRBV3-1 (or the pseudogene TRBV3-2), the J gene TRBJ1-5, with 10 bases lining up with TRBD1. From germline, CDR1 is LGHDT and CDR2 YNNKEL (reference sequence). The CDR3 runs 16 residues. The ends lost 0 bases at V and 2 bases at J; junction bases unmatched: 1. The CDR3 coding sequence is TGTGCCAGCAGCCAAGAGGGACAGGGGCGCAATCAGCCCCAGCATTTT. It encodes CASSQEGQGRNQPQHF.

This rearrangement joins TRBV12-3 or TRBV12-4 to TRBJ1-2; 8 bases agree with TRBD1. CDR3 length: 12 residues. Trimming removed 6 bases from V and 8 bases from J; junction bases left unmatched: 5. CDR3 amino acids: CASSSGGYGYTF. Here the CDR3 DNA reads TGTGCCAGCAGCTCAGGGGGCTACGGCTACACCTTC.

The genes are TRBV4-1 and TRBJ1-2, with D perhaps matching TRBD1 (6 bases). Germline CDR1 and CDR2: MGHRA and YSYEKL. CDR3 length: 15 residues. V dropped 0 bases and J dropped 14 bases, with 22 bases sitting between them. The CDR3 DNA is TGCGCCAGCAGCCAAGATAGGTCCGCGGGGGGCGGGAGGACCTTC. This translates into CASSQDRSAGGGRTF.

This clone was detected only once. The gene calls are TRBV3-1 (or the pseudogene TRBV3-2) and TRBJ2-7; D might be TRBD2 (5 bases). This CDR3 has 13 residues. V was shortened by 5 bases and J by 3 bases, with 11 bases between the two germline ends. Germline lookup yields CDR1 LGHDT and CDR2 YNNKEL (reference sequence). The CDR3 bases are TGTGCCAGCAGCTTCCGGGCGGGCTACGAGCAGTACTTC. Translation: CASSFRAGYEQYF.

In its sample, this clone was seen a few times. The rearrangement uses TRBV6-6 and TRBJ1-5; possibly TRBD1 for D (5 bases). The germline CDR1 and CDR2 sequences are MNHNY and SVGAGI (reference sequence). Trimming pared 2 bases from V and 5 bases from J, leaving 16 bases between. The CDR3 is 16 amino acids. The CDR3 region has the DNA TGTGCCAGCAGTTACCCCGGTGGGGGGAGGGATCAGCCCCAGCATTTT. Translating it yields CASSYPGGGRDQPQHF.

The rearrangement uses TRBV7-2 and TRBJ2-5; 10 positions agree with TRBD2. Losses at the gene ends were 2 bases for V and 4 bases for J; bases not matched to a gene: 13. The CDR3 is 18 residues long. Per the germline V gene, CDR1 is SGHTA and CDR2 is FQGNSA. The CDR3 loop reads CASSLISEAGGPRETQYF. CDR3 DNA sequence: TGTGCCAGCAGCTTAATTTCCGAAGCGGGGGGGCCAAGAGAGACCCAGTACTTC.

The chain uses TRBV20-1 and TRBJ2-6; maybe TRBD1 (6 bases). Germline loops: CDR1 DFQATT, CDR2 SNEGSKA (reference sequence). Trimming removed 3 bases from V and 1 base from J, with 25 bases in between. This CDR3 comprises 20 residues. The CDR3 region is CSASTGGLVPGASGANVLTF. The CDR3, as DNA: TGCAGTGCTAGTACCGGTGGTTTGGTTCCAGGGGCTTCTGGGGCCAACGTCCTGACTTTC.

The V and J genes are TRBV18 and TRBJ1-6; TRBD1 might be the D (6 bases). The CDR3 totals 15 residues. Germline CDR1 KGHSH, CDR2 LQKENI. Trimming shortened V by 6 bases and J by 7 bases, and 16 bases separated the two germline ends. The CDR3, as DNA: TGTGCCAGCTCCCCTGAGGGGGGTCGAAATTCACCCCTCCACTTT. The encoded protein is CASSPEGGRNSPLHF.

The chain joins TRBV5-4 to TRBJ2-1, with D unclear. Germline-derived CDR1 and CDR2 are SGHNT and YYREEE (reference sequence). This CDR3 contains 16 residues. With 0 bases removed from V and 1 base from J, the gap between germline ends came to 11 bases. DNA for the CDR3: TGTGCCAGCAGCTTGGGGGCTGGGTCGTCCTACAATGAGCAGTTCTTC. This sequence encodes CASSLGAGSSYNEQFF.

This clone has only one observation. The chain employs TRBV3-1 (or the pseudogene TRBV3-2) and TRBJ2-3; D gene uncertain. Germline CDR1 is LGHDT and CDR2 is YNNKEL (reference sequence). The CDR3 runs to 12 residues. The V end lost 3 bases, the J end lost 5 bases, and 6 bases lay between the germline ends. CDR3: CASSQLRDTQYF. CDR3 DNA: TGTGCCAGCAGCCAGCTGAGAGATACGCAGTATTTT.

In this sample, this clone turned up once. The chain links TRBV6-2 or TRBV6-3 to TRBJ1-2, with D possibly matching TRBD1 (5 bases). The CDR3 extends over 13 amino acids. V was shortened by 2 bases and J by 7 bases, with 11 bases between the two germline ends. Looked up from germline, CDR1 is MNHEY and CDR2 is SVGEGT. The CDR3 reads CASSYRGVRGYTF. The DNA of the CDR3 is TGTGCCAGCAGTTACAGAGGGGTACGTGGCTACACCTTC.

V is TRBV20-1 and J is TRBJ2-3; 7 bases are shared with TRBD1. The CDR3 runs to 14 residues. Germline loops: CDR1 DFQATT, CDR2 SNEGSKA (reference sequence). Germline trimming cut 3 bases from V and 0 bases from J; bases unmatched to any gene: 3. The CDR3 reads CSASKGASTDTQYF. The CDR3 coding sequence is TGCAGTGCTAGTAAGGGGGCGAGCACAGATACGCAGTATTTT.

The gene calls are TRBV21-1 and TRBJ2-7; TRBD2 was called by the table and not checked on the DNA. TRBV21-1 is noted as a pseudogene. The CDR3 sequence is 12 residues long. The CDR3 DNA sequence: TGTGCCAGCAGCCAACCTCGGTACGAGCAGTACTTC. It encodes CASSQPRYEQYF.

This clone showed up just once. In nucleotides, the CDR3 is TGTGCCAGCAGCCGGGGGGGCGGCTCCTACAATGAGCAGTTCTTC. This translates into CASSRGGGSYNEQFF. V usage is TRBV7-6 and J usage is TRBJ2-1; 8 nucleotides agree with TRBD2. Trimming removed 5 bases from V and 0 bases from J; junction bases left unmatched: 3. Germline V lookup: CDR1 SGHVS, CDR2 FNYEAQ. CDR3 size: 15 residues.

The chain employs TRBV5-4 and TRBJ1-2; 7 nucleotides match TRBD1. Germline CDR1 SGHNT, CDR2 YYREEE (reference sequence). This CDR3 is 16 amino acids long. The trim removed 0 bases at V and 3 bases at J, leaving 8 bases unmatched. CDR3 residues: CASSLGRQGGDYGYTF. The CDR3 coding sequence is TGTGCCAGCAGCTTGGGGAGACAGGGTGGCGACTATGGCTACACCTTC. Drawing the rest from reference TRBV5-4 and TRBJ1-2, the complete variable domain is ETGVTQSPTHLIKTRGQQVTLRCSSQSGHNTVSWYQQALGQGPQFIFQYYREEENGRGNFPPRFSGLQFPNYSSELNVNALELDDSALYLCASSLGRQGGDYGYTFGSGTRLTVV.

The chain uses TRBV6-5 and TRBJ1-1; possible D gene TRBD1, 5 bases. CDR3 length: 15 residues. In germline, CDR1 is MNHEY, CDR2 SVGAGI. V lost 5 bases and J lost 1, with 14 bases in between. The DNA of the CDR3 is TGTGCCAGCAGTCAGGGACGGATTTCGAACACTGAAGCTTTCTTT. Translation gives CASSQGRISNTEAFF.

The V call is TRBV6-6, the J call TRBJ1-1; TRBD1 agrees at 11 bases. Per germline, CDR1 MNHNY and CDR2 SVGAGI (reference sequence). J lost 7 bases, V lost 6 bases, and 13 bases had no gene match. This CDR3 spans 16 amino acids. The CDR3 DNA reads TGTGCCAGCAGACCTCCGGGACAGGGGGGTTTGAATGAAGCTTTCTTT. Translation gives CASRPPGQGGLNEAFF.

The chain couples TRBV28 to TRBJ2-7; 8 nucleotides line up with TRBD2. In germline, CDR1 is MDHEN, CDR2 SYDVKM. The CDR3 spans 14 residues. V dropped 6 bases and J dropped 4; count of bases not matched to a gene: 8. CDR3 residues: CASSLRSGRYEQYF. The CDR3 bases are TGTGCCAGCAGCCTTAGGAGCGGGAGATACGAGCAGTACTTC.

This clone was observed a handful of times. Here the CDR3 reads CASSQLADNEFF. The CDR3, as DNA: TGTGCCAGCAGCCAACTAGCTGACAACGAGTTCTTC. This rearrangement joins TRBV5-4 to TRBJ2-1; the D gene is possibly TRBD2 (6 bases). Trimming removed 4 bases at V and 14 bases at J, with 16 bases between. There are 12 residues in the CDR3. Germline values: CDR1 SGHNT, CDR2 YYREEE (reference sequence).

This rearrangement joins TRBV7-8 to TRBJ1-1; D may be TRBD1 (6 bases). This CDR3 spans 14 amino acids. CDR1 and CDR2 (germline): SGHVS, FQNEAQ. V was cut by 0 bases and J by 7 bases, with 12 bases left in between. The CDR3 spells CASSLALGQIEAFF. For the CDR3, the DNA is TGTGCCAGCAGCTTAGCCCTAGGACAGATTGAAGCTTTCTTT.

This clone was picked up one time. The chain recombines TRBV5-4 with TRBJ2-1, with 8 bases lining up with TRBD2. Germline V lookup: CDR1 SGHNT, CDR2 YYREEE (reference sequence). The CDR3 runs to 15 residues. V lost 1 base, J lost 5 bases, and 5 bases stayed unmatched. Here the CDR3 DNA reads TGTGCCAGCAGCTTGAGTAGCGGGACCCACAATGAGCAGTTCTTC. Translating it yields CASSLSSGTHNEQFF.

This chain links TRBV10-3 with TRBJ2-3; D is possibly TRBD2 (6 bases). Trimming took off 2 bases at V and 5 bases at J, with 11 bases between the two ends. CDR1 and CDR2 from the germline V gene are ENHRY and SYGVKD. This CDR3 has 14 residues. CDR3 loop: CAISELGGGDTQYF. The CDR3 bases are TGTGCCATCAGTGAGCTGGGGGGAGGAGATACGCAGTATTTT.

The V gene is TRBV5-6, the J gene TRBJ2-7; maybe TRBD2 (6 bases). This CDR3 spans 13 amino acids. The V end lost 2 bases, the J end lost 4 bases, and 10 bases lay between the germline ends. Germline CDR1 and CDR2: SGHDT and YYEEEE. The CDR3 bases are TGTGCCAGCAGCTTCAGGACTACTTACGAGCAGTACTTC. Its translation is CASSFRTTYEQYF.

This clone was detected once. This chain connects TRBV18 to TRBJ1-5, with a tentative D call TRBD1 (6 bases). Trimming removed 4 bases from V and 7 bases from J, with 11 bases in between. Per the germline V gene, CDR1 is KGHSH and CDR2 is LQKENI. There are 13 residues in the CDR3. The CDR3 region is CASSQQGDQPQHF. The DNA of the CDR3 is TGTGCCAGCTCACAACAGGGAGACCAGCCCCAGCATTTT.

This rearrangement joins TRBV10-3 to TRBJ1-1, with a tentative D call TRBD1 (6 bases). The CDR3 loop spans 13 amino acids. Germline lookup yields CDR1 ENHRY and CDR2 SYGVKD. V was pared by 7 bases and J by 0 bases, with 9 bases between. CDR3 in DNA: TGTGCCATCACGGACAGTTTGAACACTGAAGCTTTCTTT. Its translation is CAITDSLNTEAFF.

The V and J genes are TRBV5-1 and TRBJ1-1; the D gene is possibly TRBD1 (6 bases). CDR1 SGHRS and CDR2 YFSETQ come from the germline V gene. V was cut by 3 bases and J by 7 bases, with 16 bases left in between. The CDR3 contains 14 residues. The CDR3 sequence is CASSSTTGRDEAFF. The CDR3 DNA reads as TGCGCCAGCAGCTCGACCACAGGGAGGGATGAAGCTTTCTTT.